The 6 T cell receptor beta chains reported below all come from one sample, sequenced in a study of blood T cell repertoires in COVID-19. Generated by immunoSEQ multiplex PCR, the TCRdb table keeps only in-frame clones and is missing some. The profile covers about 50,000 clones, with around 83% appearing a single time and about 4.2% taken by the ten largest. Sequencing input: peripheral blood. These receptors were taken from an elderly man with active COVID-19.

J is TRBJ2-7 and V is TRBV4-2, with D perhaps matching TRBD2 (6 bases). Germline V gene sequence: CDR1 LGHNA, CDR2 YNFKEQ. The ends were cut back, 1 base at V and 2 bases at J, with 12 bases in the middle. The CDR3 loop spans 15 amino acids. The DNA of the CDR3 is TGTGCCAGCAGCCAAGCTGACGGGAGCGCCTACGAGCAGTACTTC. It codes for CASSQADGSAYEQYF.

The genes are TRBV2 and TRBJ2-3; no firm D call. The CDR3 extends over 13 amino acids. In germline, CDR1 is SNHLY, CDR2 FYNNEI. Between the trimmed V and J ends, which lost 2 bases and 2 bases, there was a span of 5 bases. In DNA form, the CDR3 reads TGTGCCAGCAGTGAACAGGACACAGATACGCAGTATTTT. Its translation is CASSEQDTDTQYF.

The V gene is TRBV5-5, the J gene TRBJ2-3, with 7 bases fitting TRBD2. The germline gives CDR1 SGHKS, CDR2 YYEKEE (reference sequence). V lost 4 bases, J lost 1 base, and 12 bases stayed unmatched. This CDR3 has 17 residues. The CDR3 nucleotides read TGTGCCAGCAGCCCAAGGGTAGCGGGTTTACGCACAGATACGCAGTATTTT. Amino acids: CASSPRVAGLRTDTQYF.

This sequence joins TRBV19 and TRBJ2-1, with a weak D call TRBD2 (6 bases). The CDR3 is 13 residues long. Germline V lookup: CDR1 LNHDA, CDR2 SQIVND (reference sequence). CDR3 sequence: CAEDRRAHNEQFF. CDR3 bases: TGTGCAGAGGATCGGAGGGCCCACAATGAGCAGTTCTTC.

The DNA for the CDR3 is TGCGCCAGCAGCCTCGGGACAGGGACGTACGAGACCCAGTACTTC. It encodes CASSLGTGTYETQYF. The chain uses TRBV5-1 and TRBJ2-5; 9 bases are shared with TRBD1. Germline loops: CDR1 SGHRS, CDR2 YFSETQ. J lost 5 bases, V lost 4 bases, and 9 bases had no gene match. The length of the CDR3 is 15 residues.

The chain joins TRBV30 to TRBJ2-7; 9 nucleotides align to TRBD1. The CDR3 length is 15 residues. Germline CDR1 reads GTSNPN; CDR2 reads SVGIG (reference sequence). After removal of 3 bases from V and 7 bases from J, the junction contained 13 bases not matched to a gene. CDR3 protein: CAWRTGTGPPEEQYF. CDR3 DNA sequence: TGTGCCTGGAGGACCGGGACAGGGCCACCCGAGGAGCAGTACTTC.